This T cell receptor (beta chain) originates from a study of cytomegalovirus exposure and HLA in healthy donors. At the level of the study: Most donors, around 81% of 398 genotyped, fell in the Caucasian-associated ancestry cluster. Study-wide points: An analysis was carried out at a later point. It showed that HLA-associated TCR beta chains were more clonally expanded than equally common non-associated chains.

Vbeta (60) and Jbeta (13) primers were used in the PCR. The data were produced by immunoSEQ multiplex PCR, yet TCRdb's version contains in-frame clones alone and is incomplete. The sample lists approximately 98,000 clones, more than 60% occurring once. Note on this clone: The antigen remains undetermined.

The CDR3 runs 13 residues. V was trimmed by 4 bases and J by 6 bases, leaving 12 bases between them. Germline CDR1 is SEHNR and CDR2 is FQNEAQ (reference sequence). The rearrangement joins TRBV7-9 to TRBJ1-2; weak D call: TRBD1 (5 bases). Source material: PBMCs. The TCR originated in a man aged 18 to 35 in good health and CMV-seropositive. The CDR3 reads CASSSLGGDGYTF. Written as DNA, the CDR3 is TGTGCCAGCAGCTCCTTGGGAGGGGATGGCTACACCTTC.